Listed below are T cell receptor beta chains from one sample, sequenced in a study of T cell changes during pregnancy in multiple sclerosis. Assay used: immunoSEQ multiplex PCR; TCRdb lists only in-frame clones, some missing. The sample includes 75,000 to 95,000 clones, roughly 90% of them seen just once. The sample consisted of peripheral blood, taken before pregnancy. These TCRs come from a female donor with multiple sclerosis, enrolled in a pregnancy study. The CDR3 runs from the conserved cysteine through the conserved F or W. A D gene is named only where the DNA matches it firmly. Clone size appears in some rows only: once, few, many, or a class for an expanded clone.

TRBV7-3	NA	TRBJ2-2	TRBD1	TGTGCCAGCAGCTTACAGGGGGCCGCGAACACCGGGGAGCTGTTTTTT	CASSLQGAANTGELFF
TRBV29-1	NA	TRBJ2-2	TRBD1	TGCAGCGTTGAATTGGGGACAGGGGGTGGGAGCGGGGAGCTGTTTTTT	CSVELGTGGGSGELFF
TRBV7-2	NA	TRBJ2-3	TRBD2	TGTGCCAGCAGCGACGGGACTAGCTGGGTAGATACGCAGTATTTT	CASSDGTSWVDTQYF
TRBV6-5	NA	TRBJ2-3	NA	TGTGCCAGCAGTTCAAGCACAGATACGCAGTATTTT	CASSSSTDTQYF
TRBV18	NA	TRBJ1-1	NA	TGTGCCAGTTCTCTCCGCGGTAGGGATCAGGGCACTGAAGCTTTCTTT	CASSLRGRDQGTEAFF
TRBV9	NA	TRBJ1-2	TRBD1	TGTGCCAGCAGCGCAGGGGGCCGGGGCTACACCTTC	CASSAGGRGYTF
TRBV9	NA	TRBJ2-7	NA	TGTGCCAGCAGCGTAGATAACTACTCCTACGAGCAGTACTTC	CASSVDNYSYEQYF
TRBV7-3	NA	TRBJ1-6	TRBD1	TGTGCCAGCAGCCGCGGACAGGGTTTTAATTCACCCCTCCACTTT	CASSRGQGFNSPLHF
TRBV6-6	NA	TRBJ1-5	TRBD1	TGTGCCAGCAGACGACAGGGGGCTCGCAATCAGCCCCAGCATTTT	CASRRQGARNQPQHF
TRBV5-1	NA	TRBJ2-1	NA	TGCGCCAGCAGCCTCGGGGGCTCCTACAATGAGCAGTTCTTC	CASSLGGSYNEQFF
TRBV28	NA	TRBJ1-5	NA	TGTGCCAGCAGCAATTGGGGCAGCAATCAGCCCCAGCATTTT	CASSNWGSNQPQHF
TRBV5-4	NA	TRBJ2-2	TRBD2	TGTGCCAGCAGCTCCCGACTAGCGGGGGGGCCCGGGGAGCTGTTTTTT	CASSSRLAGGPGELFF
TRBV7-9	NA	TRBJ2-2	TRBD2	TGTGCCAGCAGCTTCTTCAGCGGGAGAAAGGCCGGGGAGCTGTTTTTT	CASSFFSGRKAGELFF
TRBV7-9	NA	TRBJ1-1	NA	TGTGCCAGCAGCCGACACAACGGCGTTGAAGCTTTCTTT	CASSRHNGVEAFF
TRBV4-2	NA	TRBJ2-3	TRBD2	TGTGCCAGCAGCCAAGGCGCGGGGGGAAGGGATACGCAGTATTTT	CASSQGAGGRDTQYF
TRBV15	NA	TRBJ2-2	NA	TGTGCCACCAGCCAGCCCCCCCCAGGCGGGGAGCTGTTTTTT	CATSQPPPGGELFF
TRBV11-2	NA	TRBJ2-3	NA	TGTGCCAGCATCCAGGGAAGAGGCCACACCACAGATACGCAGTATTTT	CASIQGRGHTTDTQYF
TRBV25-1	NA	TRBJ2-1	NA	TGTGCCAGCAGTGACCAACTTTGGGGGCGAAATGAGCAGTTCTTC	CASSDQLWGRNEQFF
TRBV2	NA	TRBJ1-5	NA	TGTGCCAGCAGTGACAAGGGAGGCCGATATCAGCCCCAGCATTTT	CASSDKGGRYQPQHF
TRBV27	NA	TRBJ1-2	NA	TGTGCCAGCAGTTTATCCCCACACTATTATGGCTACACCTTC	CASSLSPHYYGYTF
TRBV9	few	TRBJ2-3	NA	TGTGCCAGCAGCGTTAACCCAGGTAGCACAGATACGCAGTATTTT	CASSVNPGSTDTQYF
TRBV19	NA	TRBJ1-1	NA	TGTGCCAGTAGTTCCATAGGGAGCGGGACTGAAGCTTTCTTT	CASSSIGSGTEAFF
TRBV27	NA	TRBJ2-7	NA	TGTGCCAGCAGTTTAGCTGGGAGACTCTACGAGCAGTACTTC	CASSLAGRLYEQYF
TRBV6-5	NA	TRBJ1-2	NA	TGTGCCAGCAGTTTCACAGGGATGGACTATGGCTACACCTTC	CASSFTGMDYGYTF
TRBV25-1	NA	TRBJ1-2	TRBD1	TGTGCCAGCAGTGGAAGTCCCGGGACAGCAACCTATGGCTACACCTTC	CASSGSPGTATYGYTF
TRBV20-1	NA	TRBJ1-1	NA	TGCAGCGCCAGAAGACTTTCTGAAGCTTTCTTT	CSARRLSEAFF
TRBV11-2	NA	TRBJ1-5	TRBD1	TGTGCCAGCAGTTTCGGGACAGGTGGCAATCAGCCCCAGCATTTT	CASSFGTGGNQPQHF